Listed here are 23 T cell receptor beta chains from one sample, sequenced in a study of CD8 T cells in ankylosing spondylitis. MiXCR, applied by TCRdb to the 5' RACE reads, yields one record per CDR3 protein. The sample shows about 330,000 distinct CDR3 sequences, 7% to 9% of them seen only once. Points from the study as a whole: A TCR beta motif of under 10 highly homologous variants seemed to mark ankylosing spondylitis blood.

The antigens for these receptors are not known. The sample taken for sequencing was blood, either unsorted or a sorted T cell fraction (not recorded which). Receptor source: a male donor with ankylosing spondylitis.

This clonotype came up a few times. The genes are TRBV18 and TRBJ2-2; 7 nucleotides match TRBD1. The junction had 5 bases not matched to a gene; V was cut back by 4 bases and J by 3 bases. Germline V gives CDR1 KGHSH, CDR2 LQKENI. This CDR3 is 15 amino acids long. Here the CDR3 DNA reads TGTGCCAGCTCACTCCGGGACAGTCACACCGGGGAGCTGTTTTTT. It is translated as CASSLRDSHTGELFF.

This clonotype has only a few counts. J is TRBJ1-5 and V is TRBV12-3 or TRBV12-4; D unclear. V lost 5 bases and J 3 bases, leaving 11 bases between the germline ends. The CDR3 is 14 residues long. The CDR3 nucleotides read TGTGCCAGCAGTCCCCCGGGCATCAATCAGCCCCAGCATTTT. Its translation is CASSPPGINQPQHF.

This clonotype was picked up a small number of times. The rearrangement links TRBV20-1 to TRBJ1-5; D ambiguous. The CDR3 runs 14 residues. The germline V and J ends were trimmed by 0 bases and 4 bases, with 10 bases remaining between them. The germline CDR1 and CDR2 sequences are DFQATT and SNEGSKA (reference sequence). CDR3 nucleotides: TGCAGTGCTAGAGAACACGGAAGTAATCAGCCCCAGCATTTT. Amino acid sequence: CSAREHGSNQPQHF.

The chain uses TRBV7-2 and TRBJ2-7, with 11 bases that match TRBD2. Unmatched junction bases numbered 4, after V lost 0 bases and J lost 0 bases. Per the germline V gene, CDR1 is SGHTA and CDR2 is FQGNSA. There are 17 residues in the CDR3. The CDR3 sequence is CASSLALAGGFSYEQYF. The DNA of the CDR3 is TGTGCCAGCAGCTTAGCCCTAGCGGGAGGATTCTCCTACGAGCAGTACTTC.

This clonotype was seen repeatedly, ten times or more. CDR3 sequence: CASSQRGADTQYF. The CDR3 DNA follows: TGCGCCAGCAGCCAACGCGGGGCAGATACGCAGTATTTT. V usage is TRBV4-3 and J usage is TRBJ2-3; D might be TRBD2 (6 bases). V was pared by 2 bases and J by 4 bases, with 7 bases between. The CDR3 loop spans 13 amino acids. Germline-derived CDR1 and CDR2 are LGHNA and YSLEER.

The J gene is TRBJ1-6, the V gene TRBV12-3 or TRBV12-4, with TRBD1 identical over 7 bases. Trimming at V came to 4 bases and at J to 6 bases, leaving 3 bases not matched to a gene. The CDR3 has 14 residues. The CDR3 nucleotides read TGTGCCAGCAGTTCGGGACAGCGTAATTCACCCCTCCACTTT. Encoded protein: CASSSGQRNSPLHF.

This clonotype was detected a few times. The V call is TRBV9, the J call TRBJ2-1; D unclear. This CDR3 comprises 15 residues. The V end lost 1 base, the J end lost 0 bases, and 8 bases lay between the germline ends. Germline loops: CDR1 SGDLS, CDR2 YYNGEE. The chain's CDR3 is CASSVSLSSYNEQFF. CDR3 in DNA: TGTGCCAGCAGCGTATCATTGAGCTCCTACAATGAGCAGTTCTTC.

This clonotype was counted many times. This chain connects TRBV28 to TRBJ1-5; D unclear. The CDR3 consists of 14 residues. V lost 2 bases to trimming and J lost 4 bases, with 9 bases between them. Looked up from germline, CDR1 is MDHEN and CDR2 is SYDVKM. The CDR3 DNA follows: TGTGCCAGCAGTTTACGGCCGATTAATCAGCCCCAGCATTTT. Its translation: CASSLRPINQPQHF.

This sequence joins TRBV7-8 and TRBJ2-2; a possible D gene is TRBD2 (6 bases). From germline, CDR1 is SGHVS and CDR2 FQNEAQ. The CDR3 spans 16 residues. Trimming removed 5 bases at V and 5 bases at J, with 18 bases between. CDR3 loop: CASSGHARRETGELFF. The CDR3 DNA reads TGTGCCAGCAGCGGACATGCGCGCCGGGAGACCGGGGAGCTGTTTTTT.

V and J are TRBV20-1 and TRBJ2-1; 11 nucleotides line up with TRBD2. CDR1 and CDR2 (germline): DFQATT, SNEGSKA (reference sequence). The J segment lost 3 bases and the V segment lost 0 bases, leaving 7 bases of the junction unmatched. The CDR3 contains 17 residues. CDR3 sequence reads: CSARDPTGTSGYNEQFF. Written as DNA, the CDR3 is TGCAGTGCTAGAGATCCTACCGGGACTAGCGGCTACAATGAGCAGTTCTTC.

The chain is built from TRBV14 and TRBJ2-5; D is uncertain. The CDR3 extends over 15 amino acids. The ends were cut back, 1 base at V and 1 base at J, with 10 bases in the middle. CDR1 and CDR2 from the germline V gene are SGHDN and FVKESK. CDR3 sequence reads: CASSQAYYGQETQYF. Here the CDR3 DNA reads TGTGCCAGCAGCCAAGCTTATTACGGCCAAGAGACCCAGTACTTC.

There are a few counts of this clonotype. J is TRBJ2-7 and V is TRBV6-1; D possibly corresponds to TRBD2 (6 bases). V was pared by 6 bases and J by 3 bases, with 18 bases between. Germline V CDR1 and CDR2: MNHNS, SASEGT. The CDR3 is 15 amino acids. This CDR3 reads CASSFLRGRNYEQYF. As DNA, the CDR3 is TGTGCCAGCAGCTTTTTGCGGGGAAGGAACTACGAGCAGTACTTC.

In this sample, this clonotype turned up a few times. The rearrangement links TRBV5-1 to TRBJ2-7, with D possibly being TRBD1 (6 bases). Between the trimmed V and J ends, which lost 5 bases and 0 bases, there was a span of 15 bases. This CDR3 region has 15 residues. Germline lookup yields CDR1 SGHRS and CDR2 YFSETQ. This chain's CDR3 is CASRLAGTSSYEQYF. The CDR3 nucleotides are TGCGCCAGCAGACTGGCCGGGACAAGCTCCTACGAGCAGTACTTC.

This clonotype was counted a few times. This CDR3 is CASSFGQRETQYF. The DNA for the CDR3 is TGTGCCAGCAGCTTCGGACAGAGGGAGACCCAGTACTTC. The V and J genes are TRBV7-9 and TRBJ2-5; tentatively, D is TRBD1 (6 bases). Germline CDR1 and CDR2: SEHNR and FQNEAQ (reference sequence). V was clipped by 3 bases and J by 5 bases, with 10 bases between them. This CDR3 is built from 13 residues.

By share, this clonotype ranks as medium-sized (0.01 to 0.1%). The chain combines TRBV7-9 with TRBJ2-4; D is ambiguous. The V gene's germline CDR1 is SEHNR and CDR2 FQNEAQ (reference sequence). The CDR3 extends over 15 amino acids. V was pared by 1 base and J by 3 bases, with 10 bases between. The chain's CDR3 is CASSLVLGSKNIQYF. Written as DNA, the CDR3 is TGTGCCAGCAGCTTAGTGCTGGGAAGCAAAAACATTCAGTACTTC.

This clonotype was counted between two and nine times. As DNA, the CDR3 is TGTGCCAGCAGATTAGGACTAGCGGAAATCTACAATGAGCAGTTCTTC. Translation: CASRLGLAEIYNEQFF. The rearrangement links TRBV2 to TRBJ2-1, with 10 nucleotides matching TRBD2. The length of the CDR3 is 16 residues. CDR1 is SNHLY, CDR2 FYNNEI, per germline. Trimming at V came to 6 bases and at J to 3 bases, leaving 8 bases not matched to a gene.

A few counts support this clonotype. This chain uses TRBV5-1 with TRBJ2-7; 8 nucleotides align to TRBD1. The CDR3 spans 15 residues. Germline V CDR1 and CDR2: SGHRS, YFSETQ. The trim removed 3 bases at V and 0 bases at J, leaving 5 bases unmatched. The CDR3 spells CASSSGQVFSYEQYF. The CDR3 bases are TGCGCCAGCAGCTCGGGACAGGTCTTCTCCTACGAGCAGTACTTC.

The chain combines TRBV5-5 with TRBJ2-1; 10 nucleotides line up with TRBD1. Germline V gene sequence: CDR1 SGHKS, CDR2 YYEKEE (reference sequence). The length of the CDR3 is 13 residues. The CDR3 region is CPPGQGDYNEQFF. Written as DNA, the CDR3 is TGTCCCCCCGGACAGGGGGATTACAATGAGCAGTTCTTC.

The rearrangement uses TRBV10-3 and TRBJ2-5; D not resolved. The CDR3 runs to 13 residues. V was shortened by 10 bases and J by 2 bases, with 14 bases between the two germline ends. CDR1 is ENHRY and CDR2 is SYGVKD in the germline V gene. CDR3 loop: CATQERYQETQYF. CDR3 nucleotides: TGTGCCACCCAAGAAAGGTATCAAGAGACCCAGTACTTC.

This clonotype came up a few times. DNA of the CDR3: TGCGCCAGCAGCCAAGATTTGTGGACTAGCGGGATATCCTTTTCCTACGAGCAGTACTTC. It codes for CASSQDLWTSGISFSYEQYF. The V gene is TRBV4-3, the J gene TRBJ2-7; the match to TRBD2 covers 12 bases. CDR3 length: 20 amino acids. Germline V gene data show CDR1 as LGHNA and CDR2 as YSLEER. Trimming cost V 0 bases and J 1 base; bases outside gene matches: 13.

This clonotype was counted many times. The chain is built from TRBV12-3 or TRBV12-4 and TRBJ1-6, with D hard to call. There are 16 residues in the CDR3. V was trimmed by 5 bases and J by 0 bases, leaving 11 bases between them. The chain's CDR3 is CASSQDRSSYNSPLHF. In nucleotides, the CDR3 is TGTGCCAGCAGTCAGGACCGGAGCTCCTATAATTCACCCCTCCACTTT.

The chain recombines TRBV20-1 with TRBJ2-7; 12 bases align to TRBD2. The CDR3 contains 13 residues. Germline values: CDR1 DFQATT, CDR2 SNEGSKA (reference sequence). CDR3 in amino acids: CSTGGLAGNEQYF. The DNA of the CDR3 is TGCAGCACAGGTGGACTAGCGGGAAACGAGCAGTACTTC.

This clonotype showed up many times. The gene calls are TRBV6-1 and TRBJ1-5; D is unresolved. This CDR3 spans 13 amino acids. Germline V gene data show CDR1 as MNHNS and CDR2 as SASEGT. Trimming stripped 6 bases from V and 3 bases from J, with 9 bases between. CDR3 amino acids: CASSSGPNQPQHF. DNA for the CDR3: TGTGCCAGCAGCTCGGGCCCCAATCAGCCCCAGCATTTT.